This T cell receptor beta chain was captured by sequencing in a study of CD8+CD57+ T cells in acquired aplastic anemia. The V end was cut by 5 bases, the J end by 0 bases, with 9 bases between. The CDR3 length is 13 residues. Germline loops: CDR1 SQVTM, CDR2 ANQGSEA. It was genomic DNA that served as the template for profiling TCR beta VDJ and CDR3. TCRdb processed the reads anew with MiXCR; each CDR3 protein has one entry. The sample gives 60,000 or so distinct CDR3 sequences, roughly 54% of which show up once; about 2.5% is in the top ten. Sequenced sample: sorted CD4+, CD8+, or CD8+CD57+ T cells (not recorded which) from PBMCs. This TCR was recovered from a human donor in good health, serving as a control. The J gene is TRBJ2-3, the V gene TRBV29-1; no definite D call. The CDR3 region has the DNA TGCAGCGTTCCGCGGTCTAGCACAGATACGCAGTATTTT. Its protein is CSVPRSSTDTQYF.